The 12 T cell receptor beta chains below come from one sample, sequenced in a study of CD8+CD57+ T cells in acquired aplastic anemia. Only patients with CD8+CD57+ cell expansion on flow cytometry were chosen for sequencing. Template material for TCR beta VDJ and CDR3 profiling consisted of genomic DNA. In TCRdb, the reads were re-called with MiXCR into one record per CDR3 protein. The sample records around 500,000 distinct CDR3 sequences, approximately 32% being singletons. The sample comprised sorted CD4+, CD8+, or CD8+CD57+ T cells (not recorded which) from PBMCs. The receptors come from a human donor with aplastic anemia.

This clonotype showed up many times. The V gene is TRBV19, the J gene TRBJ2-7, with 7 bases that match TRBD1. The germline gives CDR1 LNHDA, CDR2 SQIVND (reference sequence). V was clipped by 5 bases and J by 2 bases; unmatched bases: 6. This CDR3 has 14 residues. The CDR3 bases are TGTGCCAGTAGTCAGAGACAGGGCCCCTACGAGCAGTACTTC. Amino acid sequence: CASSQRQGPYEQYF.

This clonotype was seen more than once but under ten times. The chain recombines TRBV3-1 with TRBJ1-5; unclear D gene. CDR1 is LGHDT, CDR2 YNNKEL, per germline (reference sequence). CDR3 size: 12 residues. Trimming stripped 5 bases from V and 4 bases from J, with 6 bases between. The CDR3 loop is CASSGRNQPQHF. The CDR3, as DNA: TGTGCCAGCAGCGGGAGAAATCAGCCCCAGCATTTT. The entire variable domain, with the rest obtained from reference TRBV3-1 and TRBJ1-5, is as follows: DTAVSQTPKYLVTQMGNDKSIKCEQNLGHDTMYWYKQDSKKFLKIMFSYNNKELIINETVPNRFSPKSPDKAHLNLHINSLELGDSAVYFCASSGRNQPQHFGDGTRLSIL.

This clonotype was counted ten times or more. This sequence joins TRBV19 and TRBJ1-5, with TRBD1 identical over 9 bases. V shed 5 bases, J shed 4 bases, and the junction held 6 bases outside the gene matches. Germline V lookup: CDR1 LNHDA, CDR2 SQIVND (reference sequence). The CDR3 sequence is 15 residues long. The CDR3 nucleotides read TGTGCCAGTAGTGGACAGGGGTGGGGGAATCAGCCCCAGCATTTT. It specifies CASSGQGWGNQPQHF.

This clonotype has at least ten counts. V usage is TRBV20-1 and J usage is TRBJ2-7; D is ambiguous. The CDR3 covers 10 residues. The V and J ends lost 5 bases and 4 bases respectively, with 6 bases between them. Germline CDR1 and CDR2: DFQATT and SNEGSKA (reference sequence). In DNA form, the CDR3 reads TGCAGTGCTGGAACATACGAGCAGTACTTC. As protein: CSAGTYEQYF.

The V and J genes are TRBV19 and TRBJ1-5, with D perhaps TRBD1 (6 bases). The CDR3 has 16 amino acids. The V and J ends lost 1 base and 0 bases respectively, with 10 bases between them. CDR1 and CDR2 (germline): LNHDA, SQIVND (reference sequence). The CDR3 DNA follows: TGTGCCAGTAGTATAGGGGGGGCCGGTAGCAATCAGCCCCAGCATTTT. It yields the protein CASSIGGAGSNQPQHF.

This rearrangement joins TRBV24-1 to TRBJ2-5, with 8 bases fitting TRBD2. The V gene's germline CDR1 is KGHDR and CDR2 SFDVKD. This CDR3 is built from 16 residues. After removal of 0 bases from V and 1 base from J, the junction contained 3 bases not matched to a gene. CDR3 loop: CATSDLPGGGQETQYF. The CDR3 DNA follows: TGTGCCACCAGTGATTTGCCGGGGGGGGGCCAAGAGACCCAGTACTTC.

This clonotype was seen a few times. This chain connects TRBV25-1 to TRBJ2-1; 8 nucleotides match TRBD2. Unmatched junction bases numbered 10, after V lost 6 bases and J lost 6 bases. The CDR3 runs to 15 residues. Germline V gene data show CDR1 as MGHDK and CDR2 as SYGVNS. CDR3 nucleotides: TGTGCCAGCAGCTCCGTAGCGGGATCGGGCAATGAGCAGTTCTTC. It translates to CASSSVAGSGNEQFF.

This clonotype was counted ten times or more. J is TRBJ2-1 and V is TRBV24-1; TRBD2 might be the D (6 bases). The CDR3 contains 16 residues. Germline V CDR1 and CDR2: KGHDR, SFDVKD. Trimming shortened V by 2 bases and J by 4 bases, and 14 bases separated the two germline ends. The CDR3 region has the DNA TGTGCCACCAGTGATTATGATTCGGGACTGTACAATGAGCAGTTCTTC. This sequence encodes CATSDYDSGLYNEQFF.

The V call is TRBV24-1, the J call TRBJ2-3; a weak D match, TRBD2 (6 bases). Trimming took off 7 bases at V and 2 bases at J, with 15 bases between the two ends. The germline CDR1 and CDR2 sequences are KGHDR and SFDVKD. The CDR3 has 15 residues. The CDR3 spells CATRASEEYTDTQYF. DNA of the CDR3: TGTGCCACCAGGGCTAGCGAGGAGTACACAGATACGCAGTATTTT.

This clonotype has at least ten counts. V and J are TRBV5-6 and TRBJ2-3; 9 bases map to TRBD1. Germline V lookup: CDR1 SGHDT, CDR2 YYEEEE. With 4 bases clipped from V and 2 bases from J, the junction kept 5 bases outside the gene matches. This CDR3 region has 15 residues. CDR3 DNA sequence: TGTGCCAGCAGCGCCGGGACAGGGCACACAGATACGCAGTATTTT. Encoded protein: CASSAGTGHTDTQYF.

This clonotype was detected a few times. The chain has TRBV11-2 and TRBJ2-7; TRBD1 agrees at 9 bases. The CDR3 length is 18 residues. Trimming cost V 5 bases and J 3 bases; bases outside gene matches: 17. Looked up from germline, CDR1 is SGHAT and CDR2 is FQNNGV. DNA for the CDR3: TGTGCCAGCAGCATAATACAGGGGGCTCGGCGGGAATACTACGAGCAGTACTTC. Its translation is CASSIIQGARREYYEQYF.

The V call is TRBV4-1, the J call TRBJ2-3, with 9 positions matching TRBD2. Trimming cost V 1 base and J 5 bases; bases outside gene matches: 16. Germline lookup yields CDR1 MGHRA and CDR2 YSYEKL. The CDR3 totals 19 residues. The CDR3 DNA sequence: TGCGCCAGCAGCCAAGTTGACGGGCGAGGCGGGGGGGCCGTAGATACGCAGTATTTT. This codes for CASSQVDGRGGGAVDTQYF.